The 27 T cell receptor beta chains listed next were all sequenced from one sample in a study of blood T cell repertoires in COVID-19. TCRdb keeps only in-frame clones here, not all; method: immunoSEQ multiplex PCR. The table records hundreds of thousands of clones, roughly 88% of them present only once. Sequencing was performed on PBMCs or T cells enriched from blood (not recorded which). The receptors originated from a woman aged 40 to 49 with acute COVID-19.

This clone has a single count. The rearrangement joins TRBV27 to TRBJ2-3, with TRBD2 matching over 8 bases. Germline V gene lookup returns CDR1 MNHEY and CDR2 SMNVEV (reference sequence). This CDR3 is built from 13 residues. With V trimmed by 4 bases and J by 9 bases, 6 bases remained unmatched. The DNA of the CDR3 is TGTGCCAGCAGTTCCCAAGGACTAGCAACGCAGTATTTT. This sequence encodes CASSSQGLATQYF.

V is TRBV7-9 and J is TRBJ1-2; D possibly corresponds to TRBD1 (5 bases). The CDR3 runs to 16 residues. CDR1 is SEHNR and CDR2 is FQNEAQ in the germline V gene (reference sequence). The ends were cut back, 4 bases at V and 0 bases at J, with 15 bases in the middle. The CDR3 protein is CASSSTSGFTNYGYTF. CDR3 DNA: TGTGCCAGCAGCTCGACTTCAGGGTTTACTAACTATGGCTACACCTTC.

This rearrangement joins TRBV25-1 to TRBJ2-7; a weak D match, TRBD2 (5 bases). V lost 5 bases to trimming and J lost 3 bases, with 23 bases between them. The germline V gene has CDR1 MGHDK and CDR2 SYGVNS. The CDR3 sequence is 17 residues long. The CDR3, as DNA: TGTGCCAGCAGTCCCCACCTTTGGGCAGGAGGCCTCTACGAGCAGTACTTC. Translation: CASSPHLWAGGLYEQYF.

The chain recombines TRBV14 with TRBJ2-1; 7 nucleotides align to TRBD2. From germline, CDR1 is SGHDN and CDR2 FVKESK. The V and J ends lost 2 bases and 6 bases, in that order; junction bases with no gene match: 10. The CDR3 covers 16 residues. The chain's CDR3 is CASSQWLSGGRNEQFF. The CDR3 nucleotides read TGTGCCAGCAGCCAATGGCTGTCGGGGGGACGCAATGAGCAGTTCTTC.

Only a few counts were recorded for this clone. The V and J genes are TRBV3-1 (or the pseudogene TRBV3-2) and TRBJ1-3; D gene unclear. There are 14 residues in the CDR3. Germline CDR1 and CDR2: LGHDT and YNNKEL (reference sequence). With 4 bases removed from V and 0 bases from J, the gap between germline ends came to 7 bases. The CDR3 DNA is TGTGCCAGCAGCCGGAGCTCCTCTGGAAACACCATATATTTT. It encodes CASSRSSSGNTIYF.

Here the CDR3 reads CASSMWDRRTDTQYF. The DNA of the CDR3 is TGTGCCAGCAGCATGTGGGACAGGAGGACAGATACGCAGTATTTT. The rearrangement links TRBV9 to TRBJ2-3, with 8 bases aligning to TRBD1. CDR1 SGDLS and CDR2 YYNGEE come from the germline V gene. The CDR3 loop spans 15 amino acids. The V gene end was trimmed by 4 bases and the J gene end by 3 bases; junction bases not matched to a gene: 7.

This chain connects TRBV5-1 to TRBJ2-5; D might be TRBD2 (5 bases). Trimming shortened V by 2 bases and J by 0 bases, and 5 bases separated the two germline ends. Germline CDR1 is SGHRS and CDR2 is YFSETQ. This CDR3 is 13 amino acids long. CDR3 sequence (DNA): TGCGCCAGCAGCTTAGCGGACCAAGAGACCCAGTACTTC. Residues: CASSLADQETQYF. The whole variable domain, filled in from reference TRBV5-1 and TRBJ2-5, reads KAGVTQTPRYLIKTRGQQVTLSCSPISGHRSVSWYQQTPGQGLQFLFEYFSETQRNKGNFPGRFSGRQFSNSRSEMNVSTLELGDSALYLCASSLADQETQYFGPGTRLLVL.

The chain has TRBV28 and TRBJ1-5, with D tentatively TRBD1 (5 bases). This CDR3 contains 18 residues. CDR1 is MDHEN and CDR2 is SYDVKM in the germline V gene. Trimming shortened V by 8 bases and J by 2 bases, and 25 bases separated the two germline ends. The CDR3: CASLPPWGEESGNQPQHF. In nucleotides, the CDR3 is TGTGCCAGCCTCCCTCCTTGGGGCGAGGAATCGGGCAATCAGCCCCAGCATTTT.

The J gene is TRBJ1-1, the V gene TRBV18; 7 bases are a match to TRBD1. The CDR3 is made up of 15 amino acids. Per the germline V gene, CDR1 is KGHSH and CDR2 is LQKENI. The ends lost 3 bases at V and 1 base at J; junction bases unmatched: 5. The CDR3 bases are TGTGCCAGCTCACCCCTGGGACAGAAGAACACTGAAGCTTTCTTT. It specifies CASSPLGQKNTEAFF.

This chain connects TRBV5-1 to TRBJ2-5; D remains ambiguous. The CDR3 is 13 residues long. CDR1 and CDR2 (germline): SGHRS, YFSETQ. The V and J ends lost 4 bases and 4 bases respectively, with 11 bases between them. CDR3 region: CASSHGTVETQYF. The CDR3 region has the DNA TGCGCCAGCAGCCACGGTACGGTAGAGACCCAGTACTTC.

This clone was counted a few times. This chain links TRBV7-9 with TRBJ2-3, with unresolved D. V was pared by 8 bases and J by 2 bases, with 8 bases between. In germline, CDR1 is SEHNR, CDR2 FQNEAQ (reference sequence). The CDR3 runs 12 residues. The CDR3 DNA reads TGTGCCAGCGAACGGTACACAGATACGCAGTATTTT. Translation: CASERYTDTQYF.

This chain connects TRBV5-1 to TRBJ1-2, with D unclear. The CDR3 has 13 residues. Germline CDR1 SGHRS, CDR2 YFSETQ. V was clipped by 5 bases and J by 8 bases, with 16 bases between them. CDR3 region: CASRLERLVGYTF. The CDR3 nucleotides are TGCGCCAGCAGGCTGGAGAGGTTGGTCGGCTACACCTTC.

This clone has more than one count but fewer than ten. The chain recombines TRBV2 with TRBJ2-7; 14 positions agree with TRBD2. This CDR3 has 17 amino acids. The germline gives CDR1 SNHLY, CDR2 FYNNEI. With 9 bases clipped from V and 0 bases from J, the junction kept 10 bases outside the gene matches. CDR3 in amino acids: CASIPGLAGESSYEQYF. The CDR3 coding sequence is TGTGCCAGTATCCCGGGACTAGCGGGAGAGAGCTCCTACGAGCAGTACTTC.

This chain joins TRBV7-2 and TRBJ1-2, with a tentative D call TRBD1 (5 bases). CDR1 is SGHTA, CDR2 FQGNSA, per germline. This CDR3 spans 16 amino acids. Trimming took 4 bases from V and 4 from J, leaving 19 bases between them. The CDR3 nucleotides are TGTGCCAGCAGCTCCTTTAGGGAGGGGTACACCTATGGCTACACCTTC. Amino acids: CASSSFREGYTYGYTF. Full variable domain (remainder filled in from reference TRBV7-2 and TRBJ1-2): GAGVSQSPSNKVTEKGKDVELRCDPISGHTALYWYRQSLGQGLEFLIYFQGNSAPDKSGLPSDRFSAERTGGSVSTLTIQRTQQEDSAVYLCASSSFREGYTYGYTFGSGTRLTVV.

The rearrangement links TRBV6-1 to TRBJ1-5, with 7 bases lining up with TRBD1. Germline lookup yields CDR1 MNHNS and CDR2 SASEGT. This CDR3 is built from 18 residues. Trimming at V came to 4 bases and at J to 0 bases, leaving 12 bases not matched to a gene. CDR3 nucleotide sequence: TGTGCCAGCAGTGCAAACCCCCCAGGGACAGATAGCAATCAGCCCCAGCATTTT. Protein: CASSANPPGTDSNQPQHF.

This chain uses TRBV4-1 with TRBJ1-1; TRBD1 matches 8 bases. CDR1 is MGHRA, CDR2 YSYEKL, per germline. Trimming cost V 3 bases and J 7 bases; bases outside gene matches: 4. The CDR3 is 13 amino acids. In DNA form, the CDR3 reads TGCGCCAGCAGCCAGGTTGACAGGGGTGAAGCTTTCTTT. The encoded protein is CASSQVDRGEAFF.

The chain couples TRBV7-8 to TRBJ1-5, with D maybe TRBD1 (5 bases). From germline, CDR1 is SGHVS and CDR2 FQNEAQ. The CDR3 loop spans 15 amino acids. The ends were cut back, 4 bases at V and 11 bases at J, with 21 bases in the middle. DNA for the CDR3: TGTGCCAGCAGCTCCCAGGTCCGGGGGGGGGTGGCCCAGCATTTT. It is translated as CASSSQVRGGVAQHF. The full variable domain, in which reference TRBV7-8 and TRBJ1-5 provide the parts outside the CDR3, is GAGVSQSPRYKVAKRGQDVALRCDPISGHVSLFWYQQALGQGPEFLTYFQNEAQLDKSGLPSDRFFAERPEGSVSTLKIQRTQQEDSAVYLCASSSQVRGGVAQHFGDGTRLSIL.

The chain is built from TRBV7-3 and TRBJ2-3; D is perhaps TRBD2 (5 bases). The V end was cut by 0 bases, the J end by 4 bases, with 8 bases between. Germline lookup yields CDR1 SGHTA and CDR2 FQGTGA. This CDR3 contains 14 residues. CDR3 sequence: CASSLTSGSDTQYF. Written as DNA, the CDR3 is TGTGCCAGCAGCTTAACTTCGGGATCAGATACGCAGTATTTT.

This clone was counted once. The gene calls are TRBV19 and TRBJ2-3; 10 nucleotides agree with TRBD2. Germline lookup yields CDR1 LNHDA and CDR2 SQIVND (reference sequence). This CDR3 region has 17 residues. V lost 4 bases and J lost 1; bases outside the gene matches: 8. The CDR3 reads CASSTIFGTSGTDTQYF. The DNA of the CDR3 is TGTGCCAGTAGTACCATCTTCGGGACTAGCGGCACAGATACGCAGTATTTT.

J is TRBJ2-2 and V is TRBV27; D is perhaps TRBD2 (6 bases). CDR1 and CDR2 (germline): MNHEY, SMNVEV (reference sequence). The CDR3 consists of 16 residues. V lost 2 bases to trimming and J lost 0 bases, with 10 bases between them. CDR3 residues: CASSLRWGANTGELFF. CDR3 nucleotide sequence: TGTGCCAGCAGTTTAAGGTGGGGGGCGAACACCGGGGAGCTGTTTTTT.

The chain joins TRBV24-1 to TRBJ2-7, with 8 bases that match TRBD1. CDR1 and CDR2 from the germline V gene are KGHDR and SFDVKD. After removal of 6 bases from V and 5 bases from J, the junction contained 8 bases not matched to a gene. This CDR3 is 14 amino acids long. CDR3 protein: CATSIPGQVNEQYV. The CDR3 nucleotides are TGTGCCACCAGTATACCGGGACAGGTCAACGAGCAGTACGTC.

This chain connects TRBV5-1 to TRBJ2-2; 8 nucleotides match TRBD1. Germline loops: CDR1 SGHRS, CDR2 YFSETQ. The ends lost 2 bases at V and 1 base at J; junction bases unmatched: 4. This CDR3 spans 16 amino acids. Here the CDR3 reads CASSFFGQGNTGELFF. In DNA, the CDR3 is TGCGCCAGCAGCTTCTTCGGACAGGGGAACACCGGGGAGCTGTTTTTT.

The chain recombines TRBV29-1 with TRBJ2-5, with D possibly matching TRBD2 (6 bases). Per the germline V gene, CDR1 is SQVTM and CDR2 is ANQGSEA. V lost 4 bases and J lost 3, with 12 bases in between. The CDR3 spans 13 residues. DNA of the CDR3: TGCAGCGTTGCCGGGACTCCGAAAGAGACCCAGTACTTC. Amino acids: CSVAGTPKETQYF.

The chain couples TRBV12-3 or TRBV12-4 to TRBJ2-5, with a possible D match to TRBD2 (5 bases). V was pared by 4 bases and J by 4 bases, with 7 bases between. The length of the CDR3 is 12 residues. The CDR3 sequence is CASSSGSETQYF. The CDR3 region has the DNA TGTGCCAGCAGTTCGGGGTCAGAGACCCAGTACTTC.

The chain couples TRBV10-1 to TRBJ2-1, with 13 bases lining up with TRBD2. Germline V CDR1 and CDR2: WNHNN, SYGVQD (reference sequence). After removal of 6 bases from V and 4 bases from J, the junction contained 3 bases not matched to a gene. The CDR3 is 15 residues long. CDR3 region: CASSLLAGGYNEQFF. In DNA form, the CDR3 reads TGCGCCAGCAGCTTACTAGCGGGAGGGTACAATGAGCAGTTCTTC.

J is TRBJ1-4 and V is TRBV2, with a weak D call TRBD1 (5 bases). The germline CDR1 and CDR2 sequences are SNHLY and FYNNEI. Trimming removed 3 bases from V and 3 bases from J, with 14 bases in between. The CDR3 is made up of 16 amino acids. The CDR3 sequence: CASSEFERGANEKLFF. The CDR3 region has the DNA TGTGCCAGCAGTGAGTTCGAAAGGGGTGCTAATGAAAAACTGTTTTTT.

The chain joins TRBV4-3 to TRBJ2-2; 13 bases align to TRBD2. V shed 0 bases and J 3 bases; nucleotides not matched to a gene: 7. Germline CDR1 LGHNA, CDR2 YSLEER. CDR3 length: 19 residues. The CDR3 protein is CASSQDGLAGEGDTGELFF. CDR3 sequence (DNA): TGCGCCAGCAGCCAAGACGGACTAGCGGGAGAAGGCGACACCGGGGAGCTGTTTTTT.